This paragraph reports one T cell receptor beta chain. Its antigen is unknown. The data stem from a study of T cells in Graves' hyperthyroidism and ophthalmopathy. V was shortened by 1 base and J by 10 bases, with 14 bases between the two germline ends. The germline CDR1 and CDR2 sequences are SGHTA and FQGNSA. There are 15 residues in the CDR3. Orbital computed tomography and thyroid ultrasound, together with serum TRAb and thyroxine and clinical symptoms, were used for diagnoses. TCR beta CDR3 regions were amplified from RNA transcripts. The TCR CDR3 was amplified in a first-round RT-PCR using the HTBI primer set. TCRdb re-called the multiplex PCR reads through MiXCR, storing one row per CDR3 protein. This table has roughly 500,000 distinct CDR3 sequences, over 45% appearing once. Findings and caveats of the study: In the analysis, a 13 V-J model separated ophthalmopathy from stable hyperthyroidism. In validation, the model predicted ophthalmopathy. These predictions came a median roughly seven months before onset. Blood also carried most thyroid clonotypes expanded above 0.001.

The receptor's source is an adult woman with Graves' disease, either hyperthyroidism or ophthalmopathy (not recorded which). V is TRBV7-2 and J is TRBJ1-6; tentatively, D is TRBD1 (6 bases). The sequencing input was peripheral blood or thyroid tissue (not recorded which). In DNA form, the CDR3 reads TGTGCCAGCAGCTTAGGAGCGGGGGGCTGGTCACCCCTCCACTTT. Amino acid sequence: CASSLGAGGWSPLHF.